Presented here are 30 T cell receptor beta chains from one specimen sequenced in a study of CD8 T cells in Susac syndrome. With random hexamers, reverse transcription was performed on about 0.5 to 1 ug of RNA. TCRdb ran MiXCR on the immunoSEQ multiplex PCR reads and lists one entry per CDR3 protein. The repertoire holds nearly 70,000 distinct CDR3 sequences, around 93% seen once, with about 0.26% in the top ten. Sequenced input: CD8+ T cells from PBMCs. All receptors derive from a human donor in good health.

This sequence joins TRBV7-6 and TRBJ1-1; D not resolved. The CDR3 loop spans 13 amino acids. The V gene's germline CDR1 is SGHVS and CDR2 FNYEAQ. Trimming removed 6 bases from V and 2 bases from J, with 10 bases in between. The CDR3 loop reads CASSSQSNTEAFF. As DNA, the CDR3 is TGTGCCAGCAGTAGTCAAAGTAACACTGAAGCTTTCTTT.

The V and J genes are TRBV14 and TRBJ2-3; D not resolved. V was trimmed by 0 bases and J by 6 bases, leaving 10 bases between them. The CDR3 loop spans 14 amino acids. CDR1 SGHDN and CDR2 FVKESK come from the germline V gene. CDR3 protein: CASSQEGVGDTQYF. The CDR3 DNA reads TGTGCCAGCAGCCAAGAAGGCGTTGGGGATACGCAGTATTTT.

This clonotype came up once. DNA of the CDR3: TGTGCCAGCAGCTGGGACCTAACCGGCGATGGCTACACCTTC. Translating it yields CASSWDLTGDGYTF. V gene TRBV7-6 combines with J gene TRBJ1-2, with D maybe TRBD1 (5 bases). From germline, CDR1 is SGHVS and CDR2 FNYEAQ. Deletions cut 4 bases from V and 6 bases from J, with 15 bases between. The CDR3 is 14 residues long.

This chain joins TRBV19 and TRBJ2-1, with 9 bases fitting TRBD2. Trimming removed 7 bases from V and 1 base from J; junction bases left unmatched: 5. Per the germline V gene, CDR1 is LNHDA and CDR2 is SQIVND (reference sequence). The CDR3 is 15 amino acids. The DNA of the CDR3 is TGTGCCAGTAAAGCCAGCGGGGGGTCCTACAATGAGCAGTTCTTC. This encodes CASKASGGSYNEQFF.

The chain links TRBV7-2 to TRBJ2-3, with 10 bases aligning to TRBD2. The germline V gene has CDR1 SGHTA and CDR2 FQGNSA. V was clipped by 3 bases and J by 7 bases; unmatched bases: 10. The CDR3 spans 16 residues. CDR3 amino acids: CASSFPTSGVVHTQYF. In DNA form, the CDR3 reads TGTGCCAGCAGCTTCCCAACTAGCGGGGTGGTCCATACGCAGTATTTT.

This clonotype was found once. This chain connects TRBV19 to TRBJ2-7; no definite D call. This CDR3 is built from 15 residues. Germline lookup yields CDR1 LNHDA and CDR2 SQIVND (reference sequence). The V and J ends lost 1 base and 3 bases respectively, with 13 bases between them. The CDR3 DNA sequence: TGTGCCAGTAGTATAGGGTCACAGACTCTCTACGAGCAGTACTTC. Its translation is CASSIGSQTLYEQYF.

The gene calls are TRBV5-1 and TRBJ2-7, with D maybe TRBD2 (6 bases). V shed 1 base and J shed 2 bases, with 10 bases lying between them. Germline CDR1 SGHRS, CDR2 YFSETQ. This CDR3 region has 14 residues. The CDR3 spells CASSLYAGPYEQYF. The CDR3 DNA reads TGCGCCAGCAGCTTGTATGCGGGGCCCTACGAGCAGTACTTC.

The chain employs TRBV9 and TRBJ2-5; 9 bases fit TRBD1. The germline gives CDR1 SGDLS, CDR2 YYNGEE. This CDR3 spans 17 amino acids. V was pared by 0 bases and J by 4 bases, with 10 bases of the junction left unmatched. CDR3: CASSVDPGQGQGETQYF. The DNA for the CDR3 is TGTGCCAGCAGCGTAGACCCGGGACAGGGACAGGGAGAGACCCAGTACTTC.

Concerning this clonotype itself: One end of the junction varies from germline; a read error may be responsible. V gene TRBV5-6 combines with J gene TRBJ1-2; perhaps TRBD1 as D (5 bases). Germline V gene data show CDR1 as SGHDT and CDR2 as YYEEEE. The CDR3 is 12 amino acids. The CDR3 DNA is TGTGCCAGCAGCCCTTGGGGCGGGCGGATGATCTTC. It specifies CASSPWGGRMIF.

The gene calls are TRBV28 and TRBJ2-3, with a weak D call TRBD2 (5 bases). The length of the CDR3 is 14 residues. CDR1 is MDHEN and CDR2 is SYDVKM in the germline V gene. Trimming stripped 10 bases from V and 2 bases from J, with 16 bases between. CDR3 residues: CATMPGIHTDTQYF. CDR3 nucleotide sequence: TGTGCCACCATGCCGGGGATCCACACAGATACGCAGTATTTT.

The rearrangement uses TRBV12-3 or TRBV12-4 and TRBJ2-7, with D tentatively TRBD1 (6 bases). The germline V and J ends were trimmed by 3 bases and 1 base, with 13 bases remaining between them. The CDR3 length is 15 residues. DNA for the CDR3: TGTGCCAGCAGTTTGACAGGCTACACATCCTACGAGCAGTACTTC. It translates to CASSLTGYTSYEQYF.

This CDR3 is CASSPDRVWAGYNEQFF. Written as DNA, the CDR3 is TGTGCCAGCAGCCCCGACAGGGTCTGGGCTGGCTACAATGAGCAGTTCTTC. The chain uses TRBV6-1 and TRBJ2-1; 7 nucleotides align to TRBD1. The CDR3 has 17 residues. CDR1 and CDR2 (germline): MNHNS, SASEGT. Losses at the gene ends were 6 bases for V and 3 bases for J; bases not matched to a gene: 14.

The gene calls are TRBV14 and TRBJ1-2; D unclear. CDR3 length equals 11 residues. CDR1 and CDR2 (germline): SGHDN, FVKESK. V lost 0 bases to trimming and J lost 14 bases, with 10 bases between them. CDR3 bases: TGTGCCAGCAGCCAAGATAAGGCCGTAACCTTC. Amino acid sequence: CASSQDKAVTF.

The V gene is TRBV20-1, the J gene TRBJ2-7; 9 bases are shared with TRBD2. Germline trimming cut 3 bases from V and 5 bases from J; bases unmatched to any gene: 11. CDR3 size: 15 residues. The germline CDR1 and CDR2 sequences are DFQATT and SNEGSKA (reference sequence). The CDR3 is CSARAFWTSAHEQYF. The DNA of the CDR3 is TGCAGTGCTAGGGCCTTTTGGACTAGCGCTCACGAGCAGTACTTC.

V is TRBV27 and J is TRBJ2-7; D perhaps matches TRBD1 (6 bases). This CDR3 is built from 13 residues. CDR1 is MNHEY, CDR2 SMNVEV, per germline (reference sequence). With 6 bases removed from V and 6 bases from J, the gap between germline ends came to 15 bases. CDR3 loop: CASSPWGPGEQYF. For the CDR3, the DNA is TGTGCCAGCAGCCCCTGGGGGCCAGGCGAGCAGTACTTC.

V is TRBV7-9 and J is TRBJ2-7; D assignment may be TRBD1 or TRBD2 (7 bases each). The germline V and J ends were trimmed by 6 bases and 2 bases, with 11 bases remaining between them. This CDR3 has 13 residues. The germline V gene has CDR1 SEHNR and CDR2 FQNEAQ (reference sequence). The CDR3 coding sequence is TGTGCCAGCAGGGCAGGGGGGGCCTACGAGCAGTACTTC. Amino acid sequence: CASRAGGAYEQYF.

V usage is TRBV3-1 and J usage is TRBJ2-1; TRBD2 agrees at 11 bases. The CDR3 consists of 19 residues. V trimming: 1 base; J trimming: 2 bases; junction bases outside the gene matches: 10. Germline assignment: CDR1 LGHDT and CDR2 YNNKEL (reference sequence). The CDR3 spells CASSQGPTSGERAYNEQFF. The CDR3 nucleotides read TGTGCCAGCAGCCAAGGTCCGACTAGCGGGGAAAGAGCCTACAATGAGCAGTTCTTC.

Regarding this clonotype: One end of the junction varies from germline; a read error may be responsible. V is TRBV7-8 and J is TRBJ1-1, with D unresolved. Germline lookup yields CDR1 SGHVS and CDR2 FQNEAQ. The CDR3 loop spans 16 amino acids. This CDR3 reads CASTLLTLLRPTEAFF. CDR3 coding DNA: TGTGCCAGCACCTTATTGACCCTTTTGCGCCCAACTGAAGCTTTCTTT.

The chain couples TRBV27 to TRBJ2-4; no clear D. Germline V gene lookup returns CDR1 MNHEY and CDR2 SMNVEV (reference sequence). The CDR3 is 14 residues long. The V end lost 3 bases, the J end lost 8 bases, and 14 bases lay between the germline ends. The CDR3 region has the DNA TGTGCCAGCAGTTTTGGCTTTGGTTCAGACATTCAGTACTTC. The encoded protein is CASSFGFGSDIQYF.

This sequence joins TRBV7-9 and TRBJ1-1, with unresolved D. The germline gives CDR1 SEHNR, CDR2 FQNEAQ (reference sequence). The V end was cut by 5 bases, the J end by 0 bases, with 7 bases between. CDR3 length equals 13 residues. This CDR3 reads CASSLSMNTEAFF. The CDR3 region has the DNA TGTGCCAGCAGCCTTTCAATGAACACTGAAGCTTTCTTT.

This chain connects TRBV19 to TRBJ2-2; a weak D match, TRBD2 (5 bases). The CDR3 has 16 amino acids. Trimming left V 7 bases short and J 0 bases short, with 15 bases between. CDR1 and CDR2 (germline): LNHDA, SQIVND (reference sequence). The CDR3 nucleotides are TGTGCCAGTACCCTGCGGGCCGCCGCGAACACCGGGGAGCTGTTTTTT. This gives the protein CASTLRAAANTGELFF.

V gene TRBV10-3 combines with J gene TRBJ1-5; D is unresolved. V lost 4 bases, J lost 3 bases, and 7 bases lay in between. The CDR3 is 13 amino acids. Germline V gives CDR1 ENHRY, CDR2 SYGVKD. CDR3 sequence (DNA): TGTGCCATCAGTGGGGCCACCAATCAGCCCCAGCATTTT. This codes for CAISGATNQPQHF.

The chain uses TRBV7-9 and TRBJ2-1; D call uncertain. V gave up 0 bases and J gave up 7 bases, with 7 bases separating them. The CDR3 is 13 amino acids. CDR1 SEHNR and CDR2 FQNEAQ come from the germline V gene (reference sequence). CDR3 region: CASSLAGFNEQFF. The CDR3, as DNA: TGTGCCAGCAGCTTAGCAGGATTTAATGAGCAGTTCTTC.

V gene TRBV5-1 combines with J gene TRBJ2-7; the D gene is possibly TRBD2 (6 bases). V was shortened by 4 bases and J by 0 bases, with 11 bases between the two germline ends. CDR3 length: 14 amino acids. Germline V CDR1 and CDR2: SGHRS, YFSETQ. The CDR3 loop is CASSQTGLSYEQYF. The CDR3 DNA reads as TGCGCCAGCAGCCAAACGGGACTCTCCTACGAGCAGTACTTC.

The gene calls are TRBV5-1 and TRBJ1-5; tentative D call: TRBD1 (5 bases). The germline V gene encodes CDR1 SGHRS and CDR2 YFSETQ. Trimming took 5 bases from V and 4 from J, leaving 13 bases between them. This CDR3 region has 14 residues. In DNA, the CDR3 is TGCGCCAGCAGTCCCGGGACCCTTAATCAGCCCCAGCATTTT. It is translated as CASSPGTLNQPQHF. Full variable domain (outside the CDR3, taken from reference TRBV5-1 and TRBJ1-5): KAGVTQTPRYLIKTRGQQVTLSCSPISGHRSVSWYQQTPGQGLQFLFEYFSETQRNKGNFPGRFSGRQFSNSRSEMNVSTLELGDSALYLCASSPGTLNQPQHFGDGTRLSIL.

The chain employs TRBV6-5 and TRBJ1-1, with D hard to call. Per germline, CDR1 MNHEY and CDR2 SVGAGI. Deletions cut 2 bases from V and 6 bases from J, with 4 bases between. The CDR3 contains 11 residues. The CDR3 DNA is TGTGCCAGCAGTTACAGATCTGAAGCTTTCTTT. Its protein product is CASSYRSEAFF.

V and J are TRBV12-3 or TRBV12-4 and TRBJ2-2; maybe TRBD2 (6 bases). The CDR3 loop spans 14 amino acids. V gave up 5 bases and J gave up 5 bases, with 12 bases separating them. Written as DNA, the CDR3 is TGTGCCAGCAGTCAAGCTAGCGTGACCGGGGAGCTGTTTTTT. It yields the protein CASSQASVTGELFF.

The chain has TRBV4-1 and TRBJ2-7; 7 nucleotides agree with TRBD2. V was pared by 0 bases and J by 0 bases, with 5 bases of the junction left unmatched. The CDR3 loop spans 16 amino acids. Per germline, CDR1 MGHRA and CDR2 YSYEKL. The CDR3 loop is CASSQEGRGDSYEQYF. In DNA form, the CDR3 reads TGCGCCAGCAGCCAAGAGGGACGGGGGGACTCCTACGAGCAGTACTTC.

The chain employs TRBV6-2 or TRBV6-3 and TRBJ1-1, with D possibly TRBD1 on 6 matching bases. This CDR3 has 14 amino acids. Germline lookup yields CDR1 MNHEY and CDR2 SVGEGT. V dropped 5 bases and J dropped 3 bases, with 13 bases sitting between them. The CDR3 DNA follows: TGTGCCAGCAGTACTCTAGGGGGGGACACTGAAGCTTTCTTT. Amino acids: CASSTLGGDTEAFF.

This chain uses TRBV25-1 with TRBJ1-2, with D unclear. The ends were cut back, 4 bases at V and 8 bases at J, with 8 bases in the middle. The germline V gene encodes CDR1 MGHDK and CDR2 SYGVNS. The CDR3 loop spans 11 amino acids. CDR3 bases: TGTGCCAGCAGTGGGGTAGCGGGCTACACCTTC. Amino acid sequence: CASSGVAGYTF.